This is a list of T cell receptor beta chains from one sample in a study of blood T cells in healthy people across ages. TCRdb reprocessed the 5' RACE reads via MiXCR and lists one record per CDR3 protein. Of 1.8 million or so distinct CDR3 sequences listed, about 39% are singletons. The source material was blood. The receptor source for this set is a human donor in good health. Both conserved end residues are part of each CDR3. The D gene is left open where the match is weak. A row's size may be missing; if present it is once, few, many or a size class.

size	V	D	J	DNA	CDR3
.	TRBV6-5	.	TRBJ2-2	TGTGCCAGCAGCGGGACGGGCTACACCGGGGAGCTGTTTTTT	CASSGTGYTGELFF
few	TRBV12-3/TRBV12-4	.	TRBJ1-2	TGTGCCAGCAGTTTTGGCAGGGAGAGGCTCGGGGGCTACACCTTC	CASSFGRERLGGYTF
.	TRBV2	TRBD1	TRBJ2-2	TGTGCCAGCAGTAAAGACTTGGCGCGGGACAGGGGCTCCGGGGAGCTGTTTTTT	CASSKDLARDRGSGELFF
.	TRBV9	.	TRBJ2-1	TGTGCCAGCAGTAAGGGTGGCCCCTACAATGAGCAGTTCTTC	CASSKGGPYNEQFF
.	TRBV20-1	.	TRBJ1-2	TGCAGTGCTAGAGGCAGGGCCTATGGCTACACCTTC	CSARGRAYGYTF
.	TRBV20-1	.	TRBJ2-2	TGCAGTGCTATCAGACAGCGAAACACCGGGGAGCTGTTTTTT	CSAIRQRNTGELFF
.	TRBV24-1	.	TRBJ1-2	TGTGCCACCAGTGAAACAGGGAGAAACTATGGCTACACCTTC	CATSETGRNYGYTF
.	TRBV29-1	.	TRBJ2-1	TGCGGCGTTGTTAGCCGACGCAACAATGAGCAGTTCTTC	CGVVSRRNNEQFF
.	TRBV5-1	.	TRBJ1-5	TGCGCCAGCAGCTTCGGCTTAGACGGCAATCAGCCCCAGCATTTT	CASSFGLDGNQPQHF
few	TRBV7-9	TRBD1	TRBJ2-1	TGTGCCAGCAGCTTAAGGGTACTAAGGGGGCGGACTTACCATGAGCAGTTCTTC	CASSLRVLRGRTYHEQFF
.	TRBV9	.	TRBJ2-7	TGTGCCAGCAGCGTAGGTCCTACCAAATCCTACGAGCAGTACTTC	CASSVGPTKSYEQYF
.	TRBV10-3	.	TRBJ1-5	TGTGCCATCAGTGAGTCCCGGAGGGAGCGGCCCCAGCATTTT	CAISESRRERPQHF
.	TRBV2	TRBD1	TRBJ2-7	TGTGCCAGCAGTGAAGCGCCAGGGGGCCCCTACGAGCAGTACTTC	CASSEAPGGPYEQYF
.	TRBV7-2	.	TRBJ1-4	TGTGCCAGCAGCCGAACAACTAATGAAGAACTGTTTTTT	CASSRTTNEELFF
.	TRBV28	.	TRBJ2-1	TGTGCCAGCAGTTTCAGTCCGGGCAACTACAATGAGCAGTTCTTC	CASSFSPGNYNEQFF
.	TRBV12-3/TRBV12-4	.	TRBJ1-2	TGTGCCAGCAGCCCCCACTGGTTTACGTATGGCTACACCTTC	CASSPHWFTYGYTF
few	TRBV29-1	.	TRBJ1-2	TGCAGCGTTGACGACACAACAGGGAACTCTAACTATGGCTACACCTTC	CSVDDTTGNSNYGYTF
few	TRBV20-1	TRBD1	TRBJ2-7	TGCAGTGCTGACCCCCGACAGGGCTCACCCTACGAGCAGTACTTC	CSADPRQGSPYEQYF
.	TRBV7-9	.	TRBJ1-1	TGTGCCAGCAGTAGGGGTTTTGACAACGCTGAAGCTTTCTTT	CASSRGFDNAEAFF
.	TRBV7-2	.	TRBJ2-7	TGTGCCAGCAGCCCCGGCTGGGCGGCTGTAGAGCAGTACTTC	CASSPGWAAVEQYF
.	TRBV7-9	.	TRBJ2-3	TGTGCCAGCAGCTTAGGATTCGACAGGCTACTAAGCACAGATACGCAGTATTTT	CASSLGFDRLLSTDTQYF
many	TRBV12-3/TRBV12-4	.	TRBJ2-2	TGTGCCAGCAGGAAGGACGCCCGGGCCGGGGAGCTGTTTTTT	CASRKDARAGELFF
.	TRBV6-1	TRBD1	TRBJ2-2	TGTGCCAGCAGAATCACCGACAGGGCCGGGGAGCTGTTTTTT	CASRITDRAGELFF
.	TRBV19	.	TRBJ2-7	TGTGCCAGTAGTATGGGGGAGAATACCTACGAGCAGTACTTC	CASSMGENTYEQYF
.	TRBV6-6	.	TRBJ2-7	TGTGCCAGCAGTTTACTTTCCGGGACCCGGGGGTTCCACGAGCAGTACTTC	CASSLLSGTRGFHEQYF
many	TRBV18	.	TRBJ2-5	TGTGCCAGCAGCAACCAAGAGACCCAGTACTTC	CASSNQETQYF
once	TRBV20-1	TRBD1	TRBJ2-1	TGCAGTGCTAGAAACAGGGGTGCGGAGCAGTTCTTC	CSARNRGAEQFF
many	TRBV5-7	TRBD1	TRBJ2-7	TGTGCCAGCAGCCCCGACAGGGGGGCCGAGCAGTACTTC	CASSPDRGAEQYF
few	TRBV20-1	TRBD2	TRBJ2-7	TGCAGTGCTACTGGACTAGCGGGGCACTACGAGCAGTACTTC	CSATGLAGHYEQYF
.	TRBV15	.	TRBJ1-2	TGTGCCACCAGCAGCGATTCCGACACCGCGATTTTCTATGGCTACACCTTC	CATSSDSDTAIFYGYTF
.	TRBV5-1	TRBD2	TRBJ2-1	TGCGCCAGCAGCCATAGCGGGGGGACGTACAATGAGCAGTTCTTC	CASSHSGGTYNEQFF
.	TRBV20-1	.	TRBJ2-1	TGCAGTGCTAGAGATCGCGGGGTCCAAGAGACCCAGTTCTTC	CSARDRGVQETQFF
.	TRBV6-5	.	TRBJ2-1	TGTGCCAGCAGTCGGGACATTCCCTACAATGAGCAGTTCTTC	CASSRDIPYNEQFF
many	TRBV27	.	TRBJ2-3	TGTGCCAGCAGTTTAACCCCCTGGGGAGCGAACGGCGCGCAGTATTTT	CASSLTPWGANGAQYF
.	TRBV3-1	.	TRBJ2-5	TGTGCCAGCAGCCAAGACGCGGCAGAAGAGACCCAGTACTTC	CASSQDAAEETQYF
.	TRBV7-2	.	TRBJ1-1	TGTGCCAGCAGCCCGTGGGGGCTAGCGTCGGGCACTGAAGCTTTCTTT	CASSPWGLASGTEAFF
few	TRBV6-6	TRBD1	TRBJ2-1	TGTGCCAGCATTGGGACAGGGCTTTACAATGAGCAGTTCTTC	CASIGTGLYNEQFF
.	TRBV9	TRBD2	TRBJ2-3	TGTGCCAGCAGCTTGACTAGCCGCCTCGTCACAGATACGCAGTATTTT	CASSLTSRLVTDTQYF
.	TRBV6-1	.	TRBJ1-2	TGTGCCAGCAGAGCCTCGGACGGTTTCTATGGCTACACCTTC	CASRASDGFYGYTF
.	TRBV13	.	TRBJ2-1	TGTGCCAGCAGCCCACTTTTTGAGAGTGAGCAGTTCTTC	CASSPLFESEQFF
.	TRBV7-2	.	TRBJ2-4	TGTGCCAGCAGCCCCGGGGGTGGGCAGAAAAACATTCAGTACTTC	CASSPGGGQKNIQYF
many	TRBV25-1	.	TRBJ2-5	TGTGCCAGCAGTGACCCGGGACACCAACAAGAGACCCAGTACTTC	CASSDPGHQQETQYF
few	TRBV7-9	.	TRBJ2-7	TGTGCCAGCAGCTTGGGGGATCTCTACGAGCAGTACTTC	CASSLGDLYEQYF
.	TRBV2	.	TRBJ2-1	TGTGCCAGCAGTGATACCTATCCCGTTTCGGCCGGCAATGAGCAGTTCTTC	CASSDTYPVSAGNEQFF
.	TRBV6-5	TRBD1	TRBJ1-3	TGTGCCAGCGGACAGGGCTACTCTGGAAACACCATATATTTT	CASGQGYSGNTIYF
few	TRBV6-5	TRBD2	TRBJ2-5	TGTGCCAGCAGCGGGGGGGCCGATGTTGTGACCCAGTACTTC	CASSGGADVVTQYF
few	TRBV20-1	.	TRBJ2-5	TGCAGTGCTACAAGGACATCGGAAGAGACCCAGTACTTC	CSATRTSEETQYF
.	TRBV15	TRBD1	TRBJ1-1	TGTGCCACCAGCAGAGACCCGACAGGGGCGCTCACTGAAGCTTTCTTT	CATSRDPTGALTEAFF
.	TRBV29-1	.	TRBJ1-4	TGCAGCGCAGGTGGGGGGCCAAGTGAAAAACTGTTTTTT	CSAGGGPSEKLFF
few	TRBV6-2/TRBV6-3	.	TRBJ2-1	TGTGCCGGCAGCCAAGATCGGTCCTACAATGAGCAGTTCTTC	CAGSQDRSYNEQFF
.	TRBV5-5	TRBD1	TRBJ1-2	TGTGCCAGCAGCTTGGCCGTTTTTCAAGGACAGGGAGACGGTGGCTACACCTTC	CASSLAVFQGQGDGGYTF
few	TRBV4-2	.	TRBJ1-1	TGTGCCAGCAGCCAAGTTGAGGACAGAGTATACAATGAGCAGTTCTTT	CASSQVEDRVYNEQFF
.	TRBV20-1	.	TRBJ1-4	TGCAGTGCTAGAGATCGTACAGGGAGGGAAAAACTGTTTTTT	CSARDRTGREKLFF
.	TRBV27	TRBD1	TRBJ1-1	TGTGCCAGCAGACAGGGGCGCCGGGCTGAAGCTTTCTTT	CASRQGRRAEAFF
many	TRBV9	TRBD1	TRBJ2-1	TGTGCCAGCAACTCCGGGACAGGGAAATATGAGCAGTTCTTC	CASNSGTGKYEQFF
few	TRBV5-5	.	TRBJ2-5	TGTGCCAGCAGCTACGGAGGGTTAGAAGAGACCCAGTACTTC	CASSYGGLEETQYF
few	TRBV12-3/TRBV12-4	.	TRBJ2-1	TGTGCCAGCAGCATAGCGGACAATGAGCAGTTCTTC	CASSIADNEQFF
few	TRBV12-3/TRBV12-4	.	TRBJ2-7	TGTGCCAGCAGTTTAGACGGTCTTAGACTTTACGAGCAGTACTTC	CASSLDGLRLYEQYF
few	TRBV15	TRBD2	TRBJ2-5	TGTGCCACCAGCAGAGTTGGTATAGCGGGGCGAGAGACCCAGTACTTC	CATSRVGIAGRETQYF
.	TRBV27	.	TRBJ1-2	TGTGCCAGCAGTTTGGTAGGCCCTGCCTATGGCTACACCTTC	CASSLVGPAYGYTF